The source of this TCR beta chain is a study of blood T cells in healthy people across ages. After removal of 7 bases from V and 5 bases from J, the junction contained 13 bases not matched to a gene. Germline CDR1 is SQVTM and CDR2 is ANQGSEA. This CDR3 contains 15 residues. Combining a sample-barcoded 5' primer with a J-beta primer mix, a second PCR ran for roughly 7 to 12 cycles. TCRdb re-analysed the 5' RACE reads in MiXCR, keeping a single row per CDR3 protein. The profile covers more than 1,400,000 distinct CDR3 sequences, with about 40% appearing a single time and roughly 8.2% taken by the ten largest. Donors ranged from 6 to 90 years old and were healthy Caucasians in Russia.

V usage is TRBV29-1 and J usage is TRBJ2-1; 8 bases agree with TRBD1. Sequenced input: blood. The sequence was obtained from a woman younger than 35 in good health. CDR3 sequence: CSAIPGQGGHNEQFF. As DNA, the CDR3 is TGCAGCGCTATTCCCGGACAGGGTGGTCACAATGAGCAGTTCTTC.